These 23 T cell receptor beta chains were all obtained from the same sample, sequenced in a study of blood T cell repertoires in COVID-19. Some clones are missing from TCRdb's copy, which holds only in-frame ones; the method was immunoSEQ multiplex PCR. In the table there are 310,000 or so clones, over 80% of which are singletons. Sequences were obtained from peripheral blood. The receptors derive from a young man with COVID-19, enrolled during active disease.

The rearrangement uses TRBV4-3 and TRBJ1-2; TRBD1 might be the D (6 bases). The CDR3 extends over 15 amino acids. Germline assignment: CDR1 LGHNA and CDR2 YSLEER. The V gene lost 1 base and the J gene lost 4 bases, with 13 bases spanning the gap. The CDR3 loop is CASSQGPGQSYGYTF. CDR3 bases: TGCGCCAGCAGCCAAGGCCCCGGACAGAGCTATGGCTACACCTTC.

This chain's CDR3 is CATSDLDTTGANNSPLHF. As DNA, the CDR3 is TGTGCCACCAGTGATTTGGATACGACAGGCGCGAATAATTCACCCCTCCACTTT. This chain joins TRBV24-1 and TRBJ1-6; D is possibly TRBD1 (6 bases). The CDR3 is 18 amino acids. Germline values: CDR1 KGHDR, CDR2 SFDVKD. Trimming pared 0 bases from V and 5 bases from J, leaving 16 bases between.

This clone was counted a few times. This rearrangement joins TRBV6-5 to TRBJ2-2, with D unresolved. CDR1 is MNHEY, CDR2 SVGAGI, per germline. The V gene lost 6 bases and the J gene lost 7 bases, with 6 bases spanning the gap. This CDR3 comprises 11 residues. The CDR3 spells CASRHNGELFF. CDR3 in DNA: TGTGCCAGCAGACATAACGGGGAGCTGTTTTTT.

V is TRBV6-1 and J is TRBJ1-1; TRBD1 matches 9 bases. The ends lost 1 base at V and 2 bases at J; junction bases unmatched: 2. There are 15 residues in the CDR3. Germline V gene sequence: CDR1 MNHNS, CDR2 SASEGT. CDR3: CASSEGTGANTEAFF. CDR3 DNA: TGTGCCAGCAGTGAAGGGACAGGGGCCAACACTGAAGCTTTCTTT.

This sequence joins TRBV30 and TRBJ2-3; D perhaps matches TRBD2 (6 bases). From germline, CDR1 is GTSNPN and CDR2 SVGIG (reference sequence). Trimming removed 4 bases at V and 1 base at J, with 12 bases between. The length of the CDR3 is 14 residues. The CDR3 region is CAWKAGWGTDTQYF. The CDR3 DNA sequence: TGTGCCTGGAAGGCGGGGTGGGGCACAGATACGCAGTATTTT.

V usage is TRBV2 and J usage is TRBJ1-2, with a tentative D call TRBD1 (6 bases). Germline assignment: CDR1 SNHLY and CDR2 FYNNEI. Trimming pared 5 bases from V and 2 bases from J, leaving 12 bases between. The CDR3 sequence is 14 residues long. The CDR3 here is CASSILQGNYGYTF. DNA for the CDR3: TGTGCCAGCAGTATATTACAGGGAAACTATGGCTACACCTTC.

The chain couples TRBV4-1 to TRBJ2-5, with TRBD1 identical over 8 bases. CDR3 size: 13 residues. Germline loops: CDR1 MGHRA, CDR2 YSYEKL. V shed 4 bases and J 4 bases; nucleotides not matched to a gene: 2. Written as DNA, the CDR3 is TGCGCCAGCAGCCCCGACAGGGGAGAGACCCAGTACTTC. This sequence encodes CASSPDRGETQYF.

V is TRBV4-3 and J is TRBJ2-7; the D gene is possibly TRBD2 (6 bases). CDR1 LGHNA and CDR2 YSLEER come from the germline V gene. V gave up 1 base and J gave up 2 bases, with 12 bases separating them. The CDR3 is made up of 15 amino acids. The CDR3 protein is CASSQVASVTYEQYF. The CDR3 region has the DNA TGCGCCAGCAGCCAAGTAGCTAGCGTTACCTACGAGCAGTACTTC.

This chain uses TRBV5-6 with TRBJ1-1, with 7 bases aligning to TRBD1. Trimming removed 6 bases from V and 8 bases from J; junction bases left unmatched: 16. The CDR3 is 15 amino acids. The V gene's germline CDR1 is SGHDT and CDR2 YYEEEE. The chain's CDR3 is CASTLVGEGAWEAFF. CDR3 in DNA: TGTGCCAGCACGTTAGTGGGAGAGGGGGCTTGGGAAGCTTTCTTT.

This clone has more than one count but fewer than ten. The V and J genes are TRBV7-2 and TRBJ2-3; 9 bases are a match to TRBD2. The CDR3 runs 19 residues. V shed 1 base and J 1 base; nucleotides not matched to a gene: 12. The germline CDR1 and CDR2 sequences are SGHTA and FQGNSA. CDR3 residues: CASSLVSSGERRRTDTQYF. The CDR3 DNA reads as TGTGCCAGCAGCTTAGTATCTAGCGGGGAAAGGCGCCGCACAGATACGCAGTATTTT. Using reference TRBV7-2 and TRBJ2-3 for the parts outside the CDR3, the full variable domain is GAGVSQSPSNKVTEKGKDVELRCDPISGHTALYWYRQSLGQGLEFLIYFQGNSAPDKSGLPSDRFSAERTGGSVSTLTIQRTQQEDSAVYLCASSLVSSGERRRTDTQYFGPGTRLTVL.

The chain links TRBV2 to TRBJ2-1, with D perhaps matching TRBD2 (6 bases). V was clipped by 4 bases and J by 6 bases, with 19 bases between them. The CDR3 spans 16 residues. Germline loops: CDR1 SNHLY, CDR2 FYNNEI. The CDR3 here is CASSARDSPFFNEQFF. Written as DNA, the CDR3 is TGTGCCAGCAGTGCCCGGGACTCCCCCTTTTTCAATGAGCAGTTCTTC. The full variable domain, with the rest looked up from reference TRBV2 and TRBJ2-1, is EPEVTQTPSHQVTQMGQEVILRCVPISNHLYFYWYRQILGQKVEFLVSFYNNEISEKSEIFDDQFSVERPDGSNFTLKIRSTKLEDSAMYFCASSARDSPFFNEQFFGPGTRLTVL.

The rearrangement links TRBV7-2 to TRBJ1-3; no reliable D call. This CDR3 region has 16 residues. Per germline, CDR1 SGHTA and CDR2 FQGNSA. The ends were cut back, 1 base at V and 0 bases at J, with 10 bases in the middle. The CDR3 bases are TGTGCCAGCAGCTTAGTGGAGGCGGGCTCTGGAAACACCATATATTTT. The encoded protein is CASSLVEAGSGNTIYF.

The J gene is TRBJ2-1, the V gene TRBV5-4; a possible D gene is TRBD2 (6 bases). V dropped 2 bases and J dropped 10 bases, with 16 bases sitting between them. Germline CDR1 and CDR2: SGHNT and YYREEE (reference sequence). The CDR3 extends over 14 amino acids. CDR3 sequence (DNA): TGTGCCAGCAGCTTCAAGTTGCGGGGAGAAGAGCAGTTCTTC. Translation gives CASSFKLRGEEQFF.

This clone was recorded once. The rearrangement links TRBV13 to TRBJ1-2, with D possibly TRBD1 on 6 matching bases. The CDR3 contains 15 residues. Trimming pared 5 bases from V and 1 base from J, leaving 14 bases between. CDR1 and CDR2 (germline): PRHDT, FYEKMQ (reference sequence). The CDR3 region has the DNA TGTGCCAGCAGCCCTGGACAGCGGATTAACTATGGCTACACCTTC. It specifies CASSPGQRINYGYTF.

CDR3 sequence: CASSQSGQGYGYTF. The CDR3 region has the DNA TGTGCCAGCAGCCAATCGGGACAGGGTTATGGCTACACCTTC. V is TRBV3-1 (or the pseudogene TRBV3-2) and J is TRBJ1-2; 9 bases fit TRBD1. The CDR3 runs 14 residues. Germline V gene data show CDR1 as LGHDT and CDR2 as YNNKEL (reference sequence). V dropped 2 bases and J dropped 5; count of bases not matched to a gene: 3.

The chain uses TRBV7-9 and TRBJ1-4, with 7 bases lining up with TRBD1. V shed 5 bases, J shed 7 bases, and the junction held 22 bases outside the gene matches. From germline, CDR1 is SEHNR and CDR2 FQNEAQ (reference sequence). CDR3 size: 19 residues. As DNA, the CDR3 is TGTGCCAGCAGCCCAAAATTTCAGACAGGGACAAGGAGAAGTGAAAAACTGTTTTTT. This encodes CASSPKFQTGTRRSEKLFF.

The chain has TRBV3-1 (or the pseudogene TRBV3-2) and TRBJ2-1; 8 nucleotides align to TRBD2. CDR3 size: 16 residues. With V trimmed by 1 base and J by 5 bases, 7 bases remained unmatched. Germline V gives CDR1 LGHDT, CDR2 YNNKEL (reference sequence). CDR3 sequence reads: CASSQVRGGSDNEQFF. CDR3 bases: TGTGCCAGCAGCCAAGTTCGGGGGGGTTCTGACAATGAGCAGTTCTTC.

V is TRBV4-3 and J is TRBJ2-1; 12 positions agree with TRBD2. Germline V gene sequence: CDR1 LGHNA, CDR2 YSLEER. CDR3 length: 17 residues. The V segment lost 3 bases and the J segment 6 bases; nucleotides outside the gene matches: 9. The CDR3 nucleotides are TGCGCCAGCAGCCATTTACCGGGACTAGCGGGCCCCAATGAGCAGTTCTTC. It translates to CASSHLPGLAGPNEQFF.

The chain links TRBV6-2 or TRBV6-3 to TRBJ2-1, with D uncertain. The CDR3 totals 12 residues. The ends were cut back, 0 bases at V and 8 bases at J, with 5 bases in the middle. In germline, CDR1 is MNHEY, CDR2 SVGEGT. CDR3 bases: TGTGCCAGCAGTTACTCGGCAGATGAGCAGTTCTTC. Its translation is CASSYSADEQFF.

The V and J genes are TRBV5-1 and TRBJ1-3; D gene ambiguous. V lost 0 bases to trimming and J lost 2 bases, with 12 bases between them. Germline CDR1 and CDR2: SGHRS and YFSETQ. The CDR3 contains 16 residues. For the CDR3, the DNA is TGCGCCAGCAGCTTGGGGTCGAACAGCCCTGGAAACACCATATATTTT. Its protein is CASSLGSNSPGNTIYF.

The gene calls are TRBV12-3 or TRBV12-4 and TRBJ2-7; 10 nucleotides agree with TRBD2. The CDR3 spans 13 residues. The J segment lost 8 bases and the V segment lost 2 bases, leaving 3 bases of the junction unmatched. In DNA form, the CDR3 reads TGTGCCAGCAGTTTAAGTACTAGCGGGAAGCAGTACTTC. Its protein is CASSLSTSGKQYF.

This clone has a single count. This sequence joins TRBV5-4 and TRBJ2-7, with 10 positions matching TRBD1. Per germline, CDR1 SGHNT and CDR2 YYREEE (reference sequence). The CDR3 totals 15 residues. Trimming cost V 2 bases and J 3 bases; bases outside gene matches: 5. CDR3 amino acids: CASSFRTGGSYEQYF. CDR3 coding DNA: TGTGCCAGCAGCTTTAGGACAGGGGGGAGCTACGAGCAGTACTTC.

The chain couples TRBV6-5 to TRBJ2-7; D possibly corresponds to TRBD1 (5 bases). V was pared by 2 bases and J by 7 bases, with 9 bases between. The CDR3 runs to 12 residues. The germline CDR1 and CDR2 sequences are MNHEY and SVGAGI. The CDR3 protein is CASSYEGEEQYF. CDR3 in DNA: TGTGCCAGCAGTTACGAAGGGGAAGAGCAGTACTTC.